These T cell receptor beta chains were read from a single sample in a study of CD8 T cells in Susac syndrome. One entry per CDR3 protein results from TCRdb running MiXCR on the immunoSEQ multiplex PCR reads. Here the sample spans about 130,000 distinct CDR3 sequences, roughly 94% being singletons. Sequenced: CD4+ T cells from PBMCs. These receptors were taken from a human donor with multiple sclerosis. The CDR3 runs from the conserved cysteine through the conserved F or W. Each record gives: CDR3 protein, J gene, clone size, V gene. Clone size is stated in some rows and not others, as once, few, many or a class when expanded.

CDR3: CASRDGMGGDTQYF
J: TRBJ2-3
size: NA
V: TRBV5-1

CDR3: CASSRAGGRYNEQFF
J: TRBJ2-1
size: NA
V: TRBV5-1

CDR3: CASSPRMGYEQYF
J: TRBJ2-7
size: NA
V: TRBV18

CDR3: CASSFDATNEKLFF
J: TRBJ1-4
size: NA
V: TRBV5-1

CDR3: CSVSGTGYEQYF
J: TRBJ2-7
size: once
V: TRBV29-1

CDR3: CASSFAPGNTIYF
J: TRBJ1-3
size: NA
V: TRBV12-3/TRBV12-4

CDR3: CASSSAGFDEQYF
J: TRBJ2-7
size: NA
V: TRBV7-9

CDR3: CASSLPGQPQHF
J: TRBJ1-5
size: few
V: TRBV7-2

CDR3: CASSFPRNSPLHF
J: TRBJ1-6
size: NA
V: TRBV12-3/TRBV12-4

CDR3: CASSSTRGSPEQYF
J: TRBJ2-7
size: NA
V: TRBV11-2

CDR3: CATSDSMDLKVHSNQPQHF
J: TRBJ1-5
size: NA
V: TRBV24-1

CDR3: CASSPGGPGRGDTEAFF
J: TRBJ1-1
size: NA
V: TRBV5-4

CDR3: CASTESLALGSDTQYF
J: TRBJ2-3
size: NA
V: TRBV10-1

CDR3: CASSASGQGETQYF
J: TRBJ2-5
size: NA
V: TRBV5-1

CDR3: CASSFPSGAYTEAFF
J: TRBJ1-1
size: NA
V: TRBV28

CDR3: CASSPGAAGSNEQFF
J: TRBJ2-1
size: NA
V: TRBV3-1

CDR3: CASRAASRFAEKLFF
J: TRBJ1-4
size: NA
V: TRBV2

CDR3: CSVEEGVNEKLFF
J: TRBJ1-4
size: NA
V: TRBV29-1

CDR3: CASSLAPLGLWEETQYF
J: TRBJ2-5
size: NA
V: TRBV12-3/TRBV12-4

CDR3: CASSFEFLYEQYF
J: TRBJ2-7
size: NA
V: TRBV3-1

CDR3: CASSVGGRTGEETQYF
J: TRBJ2-5
size: NA
V: TRBV9

CDR3: CASSYPGQIQETQYF
J: TRBJ2-5
size: NA
V: TRBV6-2/TRBV6-3

CDR3: CAWRLYGGFNTEAFF
J: TRBJ1-1
size: NA
V: TRBV30

CDR3: CASSVSTGQGKAFF
J: TRBJ1-1
size: NA
V: TRBV18

CDR3: CASSQGLQGGTEAFF
J: TRBJ1-1
size: NA
V: TRBV3-1

CDR3: CASSLAGPLGTQYF
J: TRBJ2-5
size: NA
V: TRBV5-1

CDR3: CSVGQTSGANVLTF
J: TRBJ2-6
size: NA
V: TRBV29-1

CDR3: CASSSTFTVSNQPQHF
J: TRBJ1-5
size: NA
V: TRBV6-5

CDR3: CASTPLSGRDEQFF
J: TRBJ2-1
size: NA
V: TRBV28

CDR3: CASSGATASGNTIYF
J: TRBJ1-3
size: NA
V: TRBV7-2

CDR3: CASSTGTQNYGYTF
J: TRBJ1-2
size: NA
V: TRBV12-3/TRBV12-4

CDR3: CSAIREDYGYTF
J: TRBJ1-2
size: NA
V: TRBV20-1

CDR3: CAWSKGTGRSETQYF
J: TRBJ2-5
size: NA
V: TRBV30

CDR3: CASSPQRRSNNEQFF
J: TRBJ2-1
size: NA
V: TRBV7-2

CDR3: CASSYDSYSGNTIYF
J: TRBJ1-3
size: NA
V: TRBV6-6

CDR3: CAWTEAYEQYF
J: TRBJ2-7
size: NA
V: TRBV30

CDR3: CASSFQGAAQPQHF
J: TRBJ1-5
size: once
V: TRBV5-6

CDR3: CASSRYRVGETQYF
J: TRBJ2-5
size: NA
V: TRBV5-6

CDR3: CSARRGGVNTGELFF
J: TRBJ2-2
size: NA
V: TRBV20-1

CDR3: CASSLKGGQETQYF
J: TRBJ2-5
size: NA
V: TRBV7-9

CDR3: CASSLIKSSYNEQFF
J: TRBJ2-1
size: NA
V: TRBV7-2

CDR3: CASSPDTNTEAFF
J: TRBJ1-1
size: once
V: TRBV7-9

CDR3: CASSLRTQPYEQYF
J: TRBJ2-7
size: few
V: TRBV7-9

CDR3: CATKQYKKANEKLFF
J: TRBJ1-4
size: NA
V: TRBV7-9

CDR3: CATGPYAWEQYF
J: TRBJ2-7
size: once
V: TRBV10-3

CDR3: CASSLDRGLNQPQHF
J: TRBJ1-5
size: NA
V: TRBV6-2/TRBV6-3

CDR3: CASSLGGTQGLYEQYF
J: TRBJ2-7
size: NA
V: TRBV5-4

CDR3: CASSLGTARGYTF
J: TRBJ1-2
size: NA
V: TRBV7-2

CDR3: CSAHHYTEAFF
J: TRBJ1-1
size: NA
V: TRBV20-1

CDR3: CAWSVDWKLNTEAFF
J: TRBJ1-1
size: NA
V: TRBV30

CDR3: CASSHTTPSGGSYEQYF
J: TRBJ2-7
size: NA
V: TRBV4-3

CDR3: CATQDRGLLHF
J: TRBJ1-6
size: NA
V: TRBV6-2/TRBV6-3